Each of the 10 T cell receptor beta chains below was sequenced from the same sample in a study of shared clonotypes between healthy human individuals. Method: immunoSEQ multiplex PCR; TCRdb's copy keeps in-frame clones and lacks some. The repertoire has fewer than 1 million clones, 90% to 97% of them found once; the top ten carry about 0.25%. Terminally differentiated effector memory CD45RA+ cells were left out of the naive CD8 fraction, which was CD45RO-negative and positively selected for CCR7. The sequenced sample was naive CD8+ T cells sorted from blood. All receptors derive from a young man in good health.

The rearrangement links TRBV13 to TRBJ2-1; 11 bases agree with TRBD2. CDR3 length: 16 amino acids. J was trimmed by 8 bases and V by 5 bases; bases with no gene match: 11. Germline CDR1 reads PRHDT; CDR2 reads FYEKMQ (reference sequence). CDR3 bases: TGTGCCAGCAGCATAGCGGGAGGGACCTATTTGGATGAGCAGTTCTTC. Translation: CASSIAGGTYLDEQFF.

The J gene is TRBJ2-5, the V gene TRBV7-9, with 12 positions matching TRBD1. CDR3 size: 16 residues. Unmatched junction bases numbered 8, after V lost 5 bases and J lost 4 bases. CDR1 is SEHNR and CDR2 is FQNEAQ in the germline V gene (reference sequence). The CDR3 nucleotides read TGTGCCAGCAGCCCCGGGACAGGGGGCCTGTTAGAGACCCAGTACTTC. It yields the protein CASSPGTGGLLETQYF.

The J gene is TRBJ2-1, the V gene TRBV29-1; 9 nucleotides align to TRBD2. CDR3 size: 13 residues. Germline V CDR1 and CDR2: SQVTM, ANQGSEA. V shed 5 bases, J shed 8 bases, and the junction held 7 bases outside the gene matches. CDR3 sequence (DNA): TGCAGCGTTAAAGTTAGCGGGAGCGATGAGCAGTTCTTC. Translation: CSVKVSGSDEQFF.

In the case of this clone: The same CDR3 is also encoded by other DNA sequences in this sample. This chain uses TRBV29-1 with TRBJ2-7; D might be TRBD2 (6 bases). The CDR3 consists of 12 residues. V lost 3 bases and J 3 bases, leaving 9 bases between the germline ends. The germline V gene encodes CDR1 SQVTM and CDR2 ANQGSEA. CDR3 nucleotides: TGCAGCGTTGAGGGGCGGGACTACGAGCAGTACTTC. Its protein is CSVEGRDYEQYF.

This sequence joins TRBV19 and TRBJ2-1; TRBD2 aligns across 13 bases. The CDR3 totals 14 residues. CDR1 is LNHDA, CDR2 SQIVND, per germline (reference sequence). With V trimmed by 5 bases and J by 8 bases, 3 bases remained unmatched. The chain's CDR3 is CASSWTSGSYEQFF. CDR3 sequence (DNA): TGTGCCAGTAGTTGGACTAGCGGGAGTTATGAGCAGTTCTTC.

The chain links TRBV29-1 to TRBJ2-2, with unresolved D. The V gene lost 7 bases and the J gene lost 7 bases, with 10 bases spanning the gap. This CDR3 is built from 11 residues. Germline CDR1 reads SQVTM; CDR2 reads ANQGSEA. CDR3 bases: TGCAGCGGGATGGGCGACGGGGAGCTGTTTTTT. Translated: CSGMGDGELFF.

The chain has TRBV7-8 and TRBJ2-7; TRBD2 agrees at 13 bases. V lost 5 bases to trimming and J lost 0 bases; unmatched junction nucleotides: 7. The CDR3 spans 17 residues. Germline CDR1 is SGHVS and CDR2 is FQNEAQ. CDR3 in DNA: TGTGCCAGCAGCCCACCGGGACTAGCGGGAAGCTCCTACGAGCAGTACTTC. Amino acid sequence: CASSPPGLAGSSYEQYF.

The V gene is TRBV28, the J gene TRBJ1-2; no clear D gene. There are 13 residues in the CDR3. CDR1 and CDR2 from the germline V gene are MDHEN and SYDVKM. V gave up 3 bases and J gave up 5 bases, with 10 bases separating them. CDR3 protein: CASSFSSAYGYTF. The CDR3 coding sequence is TGTGCCAGCAGTTTCTCGTCTGCTTATGGCTACACCTTC.

The chain is built from TRBV7-9 and TRBJ2-7, with 13 positions matching TRBD2. Germline V CDR1 and CDR2: SEHNR, FQNEAQ (reference sequence). The CDR3 extends over 16 amino acids. The trim removed 5 bases at V and 2 bases at J, leaving 6 bases unmatched. The CDR3: CASSLTTSGRPYEQYF. CDR3 nucleotides: TGTGCCAGCAGCCTTACGACTAGCGGGAGGCCCTACGAGCAGTACTTC.

This clone was seen only a few times. CDR3: CSVEVDLGETQYF. The CDR3 DNA sequence: TGCAGCGTTGAAGTCGACCTCGGGGAGACCCAGTACTTC. This chain joins TRBV29-1 and TRBJ2-5; unclear D gene. Germline CDR1 is SQVTM and CDR2 is ANQGSEA. With 1 base removed from V and 5 bases from J, the gap between germline ends came to 11 bases. The CDR3 has 13 amino acids.